These 12 T cell receptor beta chains were all obtained from the same sample, sequenced in a study of T cells after yellow fever vaccination. TCRdb called the 5' RACE reads again in MiXCR, with one record for every CDR3 protein. This table has about 580,000 distinct CDR3 sequences, less than 20% appearing once. Source: PBMCs, taken 5 days after the first yellow fever vaccination. The receptors were gathered from a man in his late teens or twenties who received the YFV17D yellow fever vaccine.

V and J are TRBV7-8 and TRBJ2-3, with D uncertain. CDR1 SGHVS and CDR2 FQNEAQ come from the germline V gene. V gave up 7 bases and J gave up 10 bases, with 21 bases separating them. The length of the CDR3 is 14 residues. CDR3 nucleotides: TGTGCCAGCAACCCCTCAACCTTCCCTGGGTCGCAGTATTTT. This codes for CASNPSTFPGSQYF.

This clonotype was counted a few times. This chain joins TRBV20-1 and TRBJ2-1, with 13 bases aligning to TRBD2. In germline, CDR1 is DFQATT, CDR2 SNEGSKA (reference sequence). Germline trimming cut 5 bases from V and 6 bases from J; bases unmatched to any gene: 4. The CDR3 has 14 residues. The CDR3 sequence: CSAVLAGGRNEQFF. CDR3 DNA sequence: TGCAGTGCTGTACTAGCGGGGGGGCGCAATGAGCAGTTCTTC.

This clonotype was seen at least ten times. The chain recombines TRBV24-1 with TRBJ2-6; D ambiguous. The V end was cut by 1 base, the J end by 0 bases, with 3 bases between. CDR3 length: 15 residues. Germline V gives CDR1 KGHDR, CDR2 SFDVKD. This chain's CDR3 is CATSDFSSGANVLTF. CDR3 DNA sequence: TGTGCCACCAGTGATTTCAGCTCTGGGGCCAACGTCCTGACTTTC.

This clonotype was picked up a small number of times. This rearrangement joins TRBV10-3 to TRBJ2-3, with D uncertain. V was cut by 1 base and J by 5 bases, with 7 bases left in between. This CDR3 is built from 13 residues. CDR1 is ENHRY and CDR2 is SYGVKD in the germline V gene. The CDR3 reads CAISELQIDTQYF. CDR3 DNA sequence: TGTGCCATCAGTGAGTTACAGATAGATACGCAGTATTTT.

This chain uses TRBV6-5 with TRBJ2-7; D remains ambiguous. Germline values: CDR1 MNHEY, CDR2 SVGAGI. This CDR3 comprises 11 residues. V gave up 2 bases and J gave up 11 bases, with 10 bases separating them. The CDR3 loop is CASSYGNVEYV. The CDR3 DNA reads TGTGCCAGCAGTTACGGCAATGTAGAGTACGTC.

This clonotype was detected many times. The chain has TRBV6-4 and TRBJ1-5; D ambiguous. V was shortened by 6 bases and J by 5 bases, with 14 bases between the two germline ends. The CDR3 covers 14 residues. CDR1 is MRHNA and CDR2 is SNTAGT in the germline V gene. The chain's CDR3 is CASSPDSTYQPQHF. In DNA form, the CDR3 reads TGTGCCAGCAGCCCAGACTCGACCTATCAGCCCCAGCATTTT.

V gene TRBV30 combines with J gene TRBJ2-7; 7 bases line up with TRBD1. Germline V gene lookup returns CDR1 GTSNPN and CDR2 SVGIG (reference sequence). Trimming cost V 5 bases and J 6 bases; bases outside gene matches: 4. This CDR3 spans 11 amino acids. CDR3 loop: CAWETGAEQYF. CDR3 DNA: TGTGCCTGGGAAACAGGGGCCGAGCAGTACTTC.

This clonotype was observed many times. Here the CDR3 reads CASSPGGGHQPQHF. CDR3 bases: TGTGCCAGCAGCCCCGGCGGGGGGCATCAGCCCCAGCATTTT. The chain is built from TRBV5-5 and TRBJ1-5, with D maybe TRBD1 (6 bases). The CDR3 is 14 residues long. Trimming cost V 4 bases and J 5 bases, with 13 bases left between them. Germline V gene data show CDR1 as SGHKS and CDR2 as YYEKEE (reference sequence).

This clonotype was observed a handful of times. The chain recombines TRBV5-6 with TRBJ2-5; 7 bases fit TRBD2. Germline-derived CDR1 and CDR2 are SGHDT and YYEEEE. This CDR3 spans 15 amino acids. V lost 4 bases to trimming and J lost 4 bases; unmatched junction nucleotides: 10. The CDR3 loop is CASSRTGGIGETQYF. DNA for the CDR3: TGTGCCAGCAGCCGAACGGGGGGAATTGGAGAGACCCAGTACTTC.

The rearrangement links TRBV7-9 to TRBJ2-5; tentatively, D is TRBD1 (5 bases). CDR3 length: 14 amino acids. The germline gives CDR1 SEHNR, CDR2 FQNEAQ (reference sequence). Trimming shortened V by 1 base and J by 3 bases, and 9 bases separated the two germline ends. The CDR3 nucleotides read TGTGCCAGCAGCTTAGTTCAGGGTAAAGAGACCCAGTACTTC. Residues: CASSLVQGKETQYF.

The rearrangement uses TRBV6-2 or TRBV6-3 and TRBJ1-5; TRBD1 is a possible D gene (6 bases). Germline assignment: CDR1 MNHEY and CDR2 SVGEGT. The CDR3 extends over 15 amino acids. Trimming pared 7 bases from V and 2 bases from J, leaving 15 bases between. CDR3 nucleotides: TGTGCCAGCACCACGGGGGGGCTTGGCAATCAGCCCCAGCATTTT. Translated: CASTTGGLGNQPQHF.

J is TRBJ2-1 and V is TRBV7-2; 9 positions match TRBD2. Germline CDR1 SGHTA, CDR2 FQGNSA. The CDR3 runs to 17 residues. V gave up 3 bases and J gave up 4 bases; unmatched junction bases: 10. The CDR3 DNA reads TGTGCCAGCAGCTTCCCCGTAGCGGGGGCATCATACAATGAGCAGTTCTTC. Translated, it gives CASSFPVAGASYNEQFF.